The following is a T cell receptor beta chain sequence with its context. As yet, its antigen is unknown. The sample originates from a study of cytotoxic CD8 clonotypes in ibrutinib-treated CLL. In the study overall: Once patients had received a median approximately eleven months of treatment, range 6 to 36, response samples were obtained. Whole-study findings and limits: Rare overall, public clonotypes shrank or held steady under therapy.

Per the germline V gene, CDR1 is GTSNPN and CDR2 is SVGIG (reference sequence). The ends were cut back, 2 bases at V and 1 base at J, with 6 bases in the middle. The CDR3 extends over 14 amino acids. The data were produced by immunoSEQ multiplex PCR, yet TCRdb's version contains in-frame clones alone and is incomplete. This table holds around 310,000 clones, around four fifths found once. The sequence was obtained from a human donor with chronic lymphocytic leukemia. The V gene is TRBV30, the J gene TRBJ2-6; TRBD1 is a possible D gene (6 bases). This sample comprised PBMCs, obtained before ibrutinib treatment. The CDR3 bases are TGTGCCTGGAGTACAGGGTCTGGGGCCAACGTCCTGACTTTC. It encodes CAWSTGSGANVLTF.